One sample yielded the 9 T cell receptor beta chains listed below, sequenced in a study of lymphopenia after photon versus proton radiotherapy. Measured with immunoSEQ multiplex PCR; TCRdb has only the in-frame clones, and not every one. Of tens of thousands of clones in the sample, approximately 95% are singletons; the top ten hold approximately 0.72%. Sequenced here: peripheral blood, sampled from a patient treated with photon-based radiotherapy. The origin of the receptors is a woman between 45 and 60 years old with cholangiocarcinoma.

The genes are TRBV5-6 and TRBJ1-5; D is unclear. CDR1 is SGHDT, CDR2 YYEEEE, per germline. The V gene lost 4 bases and the J gene lost 5 bases, with 19 bases spanning the gap. This CDR3 comprises 16 residues. The DNA of the CDR3 is TGTGCCAGCAGCGTCCGAAAAGGGCTAGGGCATCAGCCCCAGCATTTT. Translating gives CASSVRKGLGHQPQHF.

In this sample, this clone turned up once. CDR3 loop: CSVEGYRPYNEQFF. CDR3 in DNA: TGCAGCGTTGAAGGTTACAGGCCCTACAATGAGCAGTTCTTC. The gene calls are TRBV29-1 and TRBJ2-1; D perhaps matches TRBD1 (5 bases). Germline values: CDR1 SQVTM, CDR2 ANQGSEA. Trimming took 1 base from V and 2 from J, leaving 9 bases between them. CDR3 length equals 14 residues.

The rearrangement uses TRBV11-2 and TRBJ2-7; 9 nucleotides align to TRBD1. There are 14 residues in the CDR3. The germline CDR1 and CDR2 sequences are SGHAT and FQNNGV. V lost 6 bases, J lost 6 bases, and 9 bases stayed unmatched. The CDR3 protein is CASRAPGQGGEQYF. DNA for the CDR3: TGTGCCAGCAGAGCACCGGGACAGGGTGGCGAGCAGTACTTC.

The chain uses TRBV11-2 and TRBJ1-3, with 7 bases aligning to TRBD1. The length of the CDR3 is 16 residues. CDR1 and CDR2 from the germline V gene are SGHAT and FQNNGV. V gave up 5 bases and J gave up 0 bases; unmatched junction bases: 7. The CDR3 region is CASSPGTEASGNTIYF. CDR3 DNA sequence: TGTGCCAGCAGCCCCGGGACAGAAGCCTCTGGAAACACCATATATTTT.

The chain has TRBV6-5 and TRBJ2-3, with D possibly called TRBD1 or TRBD2 (5 bases each). Per the germline V gene, CDR1 is MNHEY and CDR2 is SVGAGI. The CDR3 runs to 12 residues. The ends were cut back, 1 base at V and 6 bases at J, with 5 bases in the middle. CDR3 nucleotides: TGTGCCAGCAGTTACTGGGGGGATACGCAGTATTTT. The encoded protein is CASSYWGDTQYF.

The rearrangement links TRBV4-3 to TRBJ1-2; D is perhaps TRBD1 (5 bases). V lost 0 bases and J lost 8, with 13 bases in between. The CDR3 runs to 14 residues. Germline CDR1 reads LGHNA; CDR2 reads YSLEER. CDR3 bases: TGCGCCAGCAGCCAAGACGCCCAGGGCCTAGGCTACACCTTC. This sequence encodes CASSQDAQGLGYTF.

V is TRBV7-2 and J is TRBJ1-1; D ambiguous. The CDR3 sequence is 15 residues long. Trimming cost V 3 bases and J 1 base, with 12 bases left between them. The germline V gene has CDR1 SGHTA and CDR2 FQGNSA. This chain's CDR3 is CASSFAATANTEAFF. The DNA of the CDR3 is TGTGCCAGCAGCTTTGCGGCTACGGCGAACACTGAAGCTTTCTTT.

V and J are TRBV18 and TRBJ2-1, with D perhaps being TRBD1 or TRBD2 (5 bases each). The CDR3 totals 14 residues. Trimming took 5 bases from V and 9 from J, leaving 17 bases between them. Germline CDR1 is KGHSH and CDR2 is LQKENI. As DNA, the CDR3 is TGTGCCAGCTCAGAGGGGCCTGCTGGGAGTGAGCAGTTCTTC. Its translation: CASSEGPAGSEQFF. Drawing the rest from reference TRBV18 and TRBJ2-1, the complete variable domain is NAGVMQNPRHLVRRRGQEARLRCSPMKGHSHVYWYRQLPEEGLKFMVYLQKENIIDESGMPKERFSAEFPKEGPSILRIQQVVRGDSAAYFCASSEGPAGSEQFFGPGTRLTVL.

The chain couples TRBV5-8 to TRBJ1-1; D is perhaps TRBD1 (5 bases). Germline-derived CDR1 and CDR2 are SGHTS and YDEGEE. The CDR3 spans 16 residues. Trimming stripped 0 bases from V and 5 bases from J, with 17 bases between. The CDR3 coding sequence is TGTGCCAGCAGCTTGGCCGCGGGACCCCCTGGGACTGAAGCTTTCTTT. Protein product: CASSLAAGPPGTEAFF.